This is a list of T cell receptor beta chains from one sample in a study of siplizumab effects on memory and regulatory T cells. TCRdb keeps only in-frame clones here, not all; method: immunoSEQ multiplex PCR. The sample includes about 120,000 clones, about 94% of them seen just once. Specimen: non-Treg CD4+ T cells sorted from blood. The origin of the receptors is a human donor in good health. CDR3s include the opening cysteine and the closing phenylalanine or tryptophan. D genes are given only for firm matches. Clone size, where shown, is once, few, many, or a class for clones that have expanded.

j_gene: TRBJ1-6
d_gene: .
v_gene: TRBV12-2
abundance: .
CDR3nt: TGTGCAAGTCGCTTAGTGCGACAGGGTTGGGACCTACATAATTCACCCCTCCACTTT
CDR3aa: CASRLVRQGWDLHNSPLHF

j_gene: TRBJ2-3
d_gene: TRBD2
v_gene: TRBV7-2
abundance: .
CDR3nt: TGTGCCAGCAGCTTAGTAGGTCTAGCGGGGCAGTATTTT
CDR3aa: CASSLVGLAGQYF

j_gene: TRBJ1-1
d_gene: .
v_gene: TRBV15
abundance: .
CDR3nt: TGTGCCACCAGCAGAGTCGTCGGGGAGTACACTGAAGCTTTCTTT
CDR3aa: CATSRVVGEYTEAFF

j_gene: TRBJ1-1
d_gene: .
v_gene: TRBV28
abundance: .
CDR3nt: TGTGCCAGCAGTTTAGTTCAGGGGCGTGGTGAAGCTTTCTTT
CDR3aa: CASSLVQGRGEAFF

j_gene: TRBJ2-1
d_gene: .
v_gene: TRBV4-1
abundance: .
CDR3nt: TGCGCCAGCAGCCAAGAAGGTCGTAGGACAGCTTACAATGAGCAGTTCTTC
CDR3aa: CASSQEGRRTAYNEQFF

j_gene: TRBJ2-1
d_gene: TRBD1
v_gene: TRBV28
abundance: .
CDR3nt: TGTGCCAGCCAGGGCCTAGGACAGGGGAGGGTAGATGAGCAGTTCTTC
CDR3aa: CASQGLGQGRVDEQFF

j_gene: TRBJ2-5
d_gene: TRBD2
v_gene: TRBV9
abundance: .
CDR3nt: TGTGCCAGCAGCGTAGGGGCTAGCGGGGGTACTAAACAAGAGACCCAGTACTTC
CDR3aa: CASSVGASGGTKQETQYF

j_gene: TRBJ2-1
d_gene: .
v_gene: TRBV10-3
abundance: .
CDR3nt: TGTGCCATCAGGGGAGCGTCTCACGGGACAACCTACAATGAGCAGTTCTTC
CDR3aa: CAIRGASHGTTYNEQFF

j_gene: TRBJ1-1
d_gene: .
v_gene: TRBV5-1
abundance: few
CDR3nt: TGCGCCAGCCAACGGAAATCGGACACTGAAGCTTTCTTT
CDR3aa: CASQRKSDTEAFF

j_gene: TRBJ1-1
d_gene: TRBD1
v_gene: TRBV7-2
abundance: .
CDR3nt: TGTGCCAGCAGCTTTGGACAGGGGGAATTTGGAGCTTTCTTT
CDR3aa: CASSFGQGEFGAFF

j_gene: TRBJ2-3
d_gene: .
v_gene: TRBV7-2
abundance: .
CDR3nt: TGTGCCAGCAGCTCAAACGGGGGGCCCACAGATACGCAGTATTTT
CDR3aa: CASSSNGGPTDTQYF

j_gene: TRBJ2-7
d_gene: .
v_gene: TRBV21-1
abundance: once
CDR3nt: TGTGCCAGCAGCGCCCCAGGGGTGCCCTACGAGCAGTACTTC
CDR3aa: CASSAPGVPYEQYF

j_gene: TRBJ2-1
d_gene: .
v_gene: TRBV7-3
abundance: .
CDR3nt: TGTGCCAGCAGCTTACTGGGGAACAATGAGCAGTTCTTC
CDR3aa: CASSLLGNNEQFF

j_gene: TRBJ2-3
d_gene: .
v_gene: TRBV4-2
abundance: .
CDR3nt: TGTGCCAGCAGCCAAGTCGGGGCCCCAAGCACAGATACGCAGTATTTT
CDR3aa: CASSQVGAPSTDTQYF

j_gene: TRBJ1-3
d_gene: TRBD1
v_gene: TRBV6-5
abundance: .
CDR3nt: TGTGCCAGCAAAACAGGGGCGTCTGGAAACACCATATATTTT
CDR3aa: CASKTGASGNTIYF

j_gene: TRBJ2-5
d_gene: TRBD1
v_gene: TRBV28
abundance: .
CDR3nt: TGTGCCAGCAGTTTCCTGACAGGGAAAGAGACCCAGTACTTC
CDR3aa: CASSFLTGKETQYF